These 21 T cell receptor beta chains were sequenced from one sample in a study of Graves' ophthalmopathy and Graves' hyperthyroidism (dated by TCRdb to between 2018 and 2020). The sequencer was an Illumina HiSeq 2000. For repertoire sequencing, the TCR beta CDR3 regions were amplified from RNA transcripts. HTBI primers and the Qiagen OneStep RT-PCR kit were used in a first-round RT-PCR, which was followed by a second-round multiplex PCR, size selection and purification. TCRdb handled the public reads itself, with Q25 trimming in fastp and clone calling in MiXCR, and kept productive beta chains. Rows with one shared CDR3 protein collapse into an entry with the most common genes and DNA. Here the sample has approximately 640,000 distinct CDR3 sequences; over 40% occur a single time. In total, the top ten clones hold roughly 3% of the sample. The sequenced sample was peripheral blood. The receptors come from an adult man with Graves' ophthalmopathy.

The chain employs TRBV25-1 and TRBJ1-2; D might be TRBD1 (5 bases). V was shortened by 0 bases and J by 8 bases, with 13 bases between the two germline ends. CDR1 is MGHDK, CDR2 SYGVNS, per germline. The CDR3 loop spans 14 amino acids. The CDR3: CASSEYQGVRGYTF. DNA for the CDR3: TGTGCCAGCAGTGAATACCAGGGTGTGCGAGGCTACACCTTC.

The chain combines TRBV2 with TRBJ2-7, with 9 nucleotides matching TRBD1. Germline CDR1 reads SNHLY; CDR2 reads FYNNEI. The CDR3 has 12 residues. In DNA form, the CDR3 reads TGTGCATCCGGGACAGGGTGGGACGAGCAGTACTTC. This gives the protein CASGTGWDEQYF.

This clonotype was recorded many times. The gene calls are TRBV6-1 and TRBJ1-1; 9 bases fit TRBD1. The CDR3 extends over 13 amino acids. J lost 5 bases, V lost 7 bases, and 5 bases had no gene match. Looked up from germline, CDR1 is MNHNS and CDR2 is SASEGT. The CDR3 nucleotides are TGTGCCAGCACCAGGACAGGGGTGACTGAAGCTTTCTTT. Translating gives CASTRTGVTEAFF.

This sequence joins TRBV11-2 and TRBJ2-7, with 7 bases identical to TRBD2. Germline V CDR1 and CDR2: SGHAT, FQNNGV. With 2 bases clipped from V and 3 bases from J, the junction kept 7 bases outside the gene matches. The CDR3 is made up of 15 amino acids. CDR3 nucleotide sequence: TGTGCCAGCAGCTTAAAGGCTAGCGGCGTCTACGAGCAGTACTTC. As protein: CASSLKASGVYEQYF.

This clonotype was picked up many times. The chain couples TRBV9 to TRBJ2-7; 7 positions match TRBD2. Germline V gene sequence: CDR1 SGDLS, CDR2 YYNGEE. This CDR3 region has 16 residues. With 0 bases clipped from V and 0 bases from J, the junction kept 6 bases outside the gene matches. The CDR3 here is CASSVGAGGGSYEQYF. The CDR3 DNA reads TGTGCCAGCAGCGTAGGAGCTGGCGGGGGCTCCTACGAGCAGTACTTC.

The table lists this clonotype with a count of one. The chain combines TRBV11-2 with TRBJ2-7; 11 nucleotides align to TRBD1. This CDR3 contains 15 residues. V shed 6 bases, J shed 3 bases, and the junction held 7 bases outside the gene matches. Germline V gives CDR1 SGHAT, CDR2 FQNNGV. CDR3 in DNA: TGTGCCAGCAGTCACACCGGGACAGGGGGCTACGAGCAGTACTTC. Encoded protein: CASSHTGTGGYEQYF.

This clonotype was recorded at least ten times. The genes are TRBV10-3 and TRBJ2-7; D might be TRBD1 (6 bases). Germline assignment: CDR1 ENHRY and CDR2 SYGVKD. Trimming pared 9 bases from V and 3 bases from J, leaving 12 bases between. There are 12 residues in the CDR3. CDR3 nucleotide sequence: TGTGCCATTTCAGGGGTCGACTACGAGCAGTACTTC. Translation gives CAISGVDYEQYF.

This clonotype has just a few counts. One base away lies a much larger clone, so this may be a sequencing read error. The rearrangement links TRBV16 to TRBJ1-6; 10 bases line up with TRBD1. This CDR3 is 19 amino acids long. Germline V lookup: CDR1 KGHSY, CDR2 FQNENV. The chain's CDR3 is CASSQSVGQGGLSNSPPHF. The CDR3 bases are TGTGCCAGCAGCCAATCAGTCGGACAGGGGGGATTATCTAATTCACCCCCCCACTTT.

The rearrangement links TRBV7-2 to TRBJ1-6, with 7 bases fitting TRBD1. There are 17 residues in the CDR3. CDR1 and CDR2 from the germline V gene are SGHTA and FQGNSA. Trimming cost V 6 bases and J 6 bases; bases outside gene matches: 14. DNA for the CDR3: TGTGCCAGCAGTCCCGGGACAGTCGTCAATGTTAATTCACCCCTCCACTTT. Translated: CASSPGTVVNVNSPLHF.

This chain links TRBV7-6 with TRBJ2-2, with TRBD2 matching over 14 bases. The CDR3 is 17 residues long. V trimming: 8 bases; J trimming: 4 bases; junction bases outside the gene matches: 9. Germline V gene data show CDR1 as SGHVS and CDR2 as FNYEAQ. CDR3 in DNA: TGTGCCAGCGGGCGACTAGCGGGAGGGCCTCTCACCGGGGAGCTGTTTTTT. It encodes CASGRLAGGPLTGELFF.

In this sample, this clonotype turned up many times. This sequence joins TRBV2 and TRBJ1-1; D not resolved. Germline CDR1 is SNHLY and CDR2 is FYNNEI. The V gene lost 8 bases and the J gene lost 4 bases, with 11 bases spanning the gap. CDR3 length equals 12 residues. The CDR3 nucleotides read TGTGCCAGCCAGAGGGAGGGCACTGAAGCTTTCTTT. Translation: CASQREGTEAFF.

In the case of this clonotype: At one of its ends the junction is not consistent with the germline gene, which may arise from a read error. The chain is built from TRBV12-3 or TRBV12-4 and TRBJ2-5, with D perhaps TRBD2 (7 bases). The CDR3 loop spans 14 amino acids. The CDR3 reads CGSSHSGGGETQYF. In DNA, the CDR3 is TGTGGCAGCAGTCACTCGGGGGGCGGAGAGACCCAGTACTTC.

The DNA of the CDR3 is TGCGCCAGCAGCCAACCCTGGGGTGAGGATGGCTACACCTTC. The encoded protein is CASSQPWGEDGYTF. The chain recombines TRBV5-1 with TRBJ1-2; D is ambiguous. This CDR3 has 14 residues. Germline loops: CDR1 SGHRS, CDR2 YFSETQ. Trimming pared 4 bases from V and 6 bases from J, leaving 16 bases between.

In its sample, this clonotype was seen a few times. The CDR3 is CASSLSQGTRNEQYF. The CDR3 nucleotides read TGTGCCAGCAGCTTGTCACAGGGTACAAGGAACGAGCAGTACTTC. J is TRBJ2-7 and V is TRBV7-9, with D possibly being TRBD1 (6 bases). Trimming pared 3 bases from V and 5 bases from J, leaving 17 bases between. Germline CDR1 reads SEHNR; CDR2 reads FQNEAQ (reference sequence). The CDR3 runs 15 residues.

To note about this clonotype: Germline is not matched at one junction end, which may reflect a read error. J is TRBJ1-1 and V is TRBV11-1; D is undetermined. The CDR3 contains 14 residues. CDR1 is SGHAT, CDR2 FQDESV, per germline (reference sequence). CDR3 nucleotides: TGTGCCAGCAGCTTAGGATCGGCGAACACTGAAGCTTCCTTT. It is translated as CASSLGSANTEASF.

This clonotype was seen more than once but under ten times. The chain has TRBV12-5 and TRBJ1-1; unclear D gene. V was pared by 6 bases and J by 9 bases, with 20 bases between. Germline values: CDR1 LGHNT, CDR2 FRNRAP. The CDR3 runs 14 residues. This CDR3 is CASGLTGGITKAFF. CDR3 nucleotide sequence: TGTGCTAGTGGCCTAACCGGAGGCATCACAAAAGCTTTCTTT. The entire variable domain, with the rest obtained from reference TRBV12-5 and TRBJ1-1, is as follows: DARVTQTPRHKVTEMGQEVTMRCQPILGHNTVFWYRQTMMQGLELLAYFRNRAPLDDSGMPKDRFSAEMPDATLATLKIQPSEPRDSAVYFCASGLTGGITKAFFGQGTRLTVV.

The genes are TRBV7-8 and TRBJ2-7; D call uncertain. The V and J ends lost 5 bases and 3 bases respectively, with 17 bases between them. CDR1 SGHVS and CDR2 FQNEAQ come from the germline V gene. The CDR3 extends over 15 amino acids. The CDR3 here is CASSQDSGHHYEQYF. The CDR3 DNA follows: TGTGCCAGCAGCCAAGATTCCGGCCACCACTACGAGCAGTACTTC.

This clonotype was counted at least ten times. The rearrangement uses TRBV19 and TRBJ2-5, with D maybe TRBD1 (6 bases). This CDR3 spans 14 amino acids. Germline V lookup: CDR1 LNHDA, CDR2 SQIVND (reference sequence). V lost 3 bases and J lost 2, with 10 bases in between. CDR3: CASSIGQNQETQYF. CDR3 DNA sequence: TGTGCCAGTAGTATTGGACAGAATCAAGAGACCCAGTACTTC. Full variable domain (outside the CDR3, taken from reference TRBV19 and TRBJ2-5): DGGITQSPKYLFRKEGQNVTLSCEQNLNHDAMYWYRQDPGQGLRLIYYSQIVNDFQKGDIAEGYSVSREKKESFPLTVTSAQKNPTAFYLCASSIGQNQETQYFGPGTRLLVL.

This chain joins TRBV10-2 and TRBJ1-2; TRBD1 matches 7 bases. The CDR3 totals 17 residues. Germline CDR1 is WSHSY and CDR2 is SAAADI. The V segment lost 8 bases and the J segment 0 bases; nucleotides outside the gene matches: 15. CDR3 sequence (DNA): TGCGCCAGCCGTGGGACAGACCGTACCCACTCTAACTATGGCTACACCTTC. Protein sequence: CASRGTDRTHSNYGYTF.

This clonotype was counted ten times or more. V gene TRBV2 combines with J gene TRBJ1-5, with 8 bases fitting TRBD1. CDR3 length: 16 residues. Germline assignment: CDR1 SNHLY and CDR2 FYNNEI. V was pared by 4 bases and J by 2 bases, with 7 bases of the junction left unmatched. The CDR3 region is CASSGRQGSGNQPQHF. CDR3 sequence (DNA): TGTGCCAGCAGTGGGAGACAGGGGTCCGGCAATCAGCCCCAGCATTTT.

This chain links TRBV10-3 with TRBJ2-1; perhaps TRBD2 as D (5 bases). This CDR3 is 12 amino acids long. Trimming shortened V by 5 bases and J by 5 bases, and 7 bases separated the two germline ends. The V gene's germline CDR1 is ENHRY and CDR2 SYGVKD. The CDR3 region has the DNA TGTGCCATCAGTCGGGGAGACAATGAGCAGTTCTTC. Translation: CAISRGDNEQFF.